The 15 T cell receptor beta chains reported below all come from one sample, sequenced in a study of monozygotic twins with cystic fibrosis. Repertoires were generated with immunoSEQ multiplex PCR, while TCRdb's copy carries only in-frame clones and drops some. The table has around 30,000 clones, 95% to 98% seen once. Sequences were obtained from blood. The origin of the receptors is a girl aged 2-10 years with cystic fibrosis.

V usage is TRBV25-1 and J usage is TRBJ1-1; D ambiguous. CDR3 length: 14 amino acids. Germline V lookup: CDR1 MGHDK, CDR2 SYGVNS. V lost 1 base to trimming and J lost 2 bases, with 8 bases between them. CDR3 sequence: CASSESWRNTEAFF. The CDR3 DNA reads as TGTGCCAGCAGTGAATCATGGAGAAACACTGAAGCTTTCTTT.

V gene TRBV19 combines with J gene TRBJ2-4; 10 nucleotides agree with TRBD1. This CDR3 spans 15 amino acids. Trimming at V came to 3 bases and at J to 5 bases, leaving 4 bases not matched to a gene. Germline CDR1 is LNHDA and CDR2 is SQIVND (reference sequence). The DNA for the CDR3 is TGTGCCAGTAGTATGACAGGGGGCGCCCAAAACATTCAGTACTTC. This encodes CASSMTGGAQNIQYF.

The chain has TRBV6-1 and TRBJ1-1, with TRBD1 identical over 8 bases. The ends lost 11 bases at V and 5 bases at J; junction bases unmatched: 10. In germline, CDR1 is MNHNS, CDR2 SASEGT. This CDR3 comprises 13 residues. The chain's CDR3 is CAFRQGLGTEAFF. The CDR3 nucleotides are TGTGCCTTTCGACAGGGGCTAGGAACTGAAGCTTTCTTT.

The genes are TRBV11-1 and TRBJ2-3; unclear D gene. The V end was cut by 0 bases, the J end by 6 bases, with 13 bases between. CDR3 length: 15 residues. CDR1 and CDR2 from the germline V gene are SGHAT and FQDESV (reference sequence). The CDR3 DNA reads TGTGCCAGCAGCTTAGCTTCTGCGGTGGCGGATACGCAGTATTTT. It encodes CASSLASAVADTQYF.

The chain links TRBV29-1 to TRBJ1-1; D gene unclear. V lost 6 bases, J lost 1 base, and 12 bases lay in between. Germline CDR1 is SQVTM and CDR2 is ANQGSEA. This CDR3 has 13 amino acids. CDR3 region: CSVGRVTNTEAFF. The CDR3 region has the DNA TGCAGCGTCGGGAGGGTGACGAACACTGAAGCTTTCTTT.

This clone was picked up one time. V is TRBV9 and J is TRBJ2-3; 8 nucleotides agree with TRBD2. This CDR3 spans 15 amino acids. Germline V gives CDR1 SGDLS, CDR2 YYNGEE. The ends lost 3 bases at V and 3 bases at J; junction bases unmatched: 6. CDR3 protein: CASSGAGGRTDTQYF. CDR3 sequence (DNA): TGTGCCAGCAGCGGCGCGGGAGGAAGGACAGATACGCAGTATTTT.

This clone showed up just once. The chain couples TRBV5-5 to TRBJ1-1; no reliable D call. Germline-derived CDR1 and CDR2 are SGHKS and YYEKEE (reference sequence). The CDR3 runs to 13 residues. V lost 0 bases to trimming and J lost 10 bases, with 13 bases between them. The CDR3 loop reads CASSLEERSGAFF. The CDR3 DNA is TGTGCCAGCAGCTTGGAAGAAAGAAGCGGAGCTTTCTTT.

The rearrangement links TRBV18 to TRBJ2-7, with a tentative D call TRBD1 (6 bases). Trimming cost V 3 bases and J 9 bases, with 18 bases left between them. Germline CDR1 and CDR2: KGHSH and LQKENI. This CDR3 spans 14 amino acids. Here the CDR3 reads CASSPRDNPLWQYF. In nucleotides, the CDR3 is TGTGCCAGCTCACCCCGGGACAACCCCCTATGGCAGTACTTC.

J is TRBJ1-1 and V is TRBV19; D might be TRBD1 (6 bases). Germline V gene sequence: CDR1 LNHDA, CDR2 SQIVND (reference sequence). This CDR3 comprises 16 residues. The V end was cut by 5 bases, the J end by 1 base, with 17 bases between. CDR3 amino acids: CASSAGPGTTNTEAFF. The CDR3 DNA reads as TGTGCCAGTAGTGCCGGTCCCGGGACAACGAACACTGAAGCTTTCTTT.

The chain uses TRBV28 and TRBJ1-5; 7 nucleotides line up with TRBD1. CDR3 length: 15 amino acids. The junction had 5 bases not matched to a gene; V was cut back by 6 bases and J by 0 bases. Germline V lookup: CDR1 MDHEN, CDR2 SYDVKM. The DNA of the CDR3 is TGTGCCAGCAGCCAGACAGGGTATAGCAATCAGCCCCAGCATTTT. This sequence encodes CASSQTGYSNQPQHF.

The V and J genes are TRBV7-2 and TRBJ2-1; D is unresolved. The CDR3 runs 10 residues. Trimming shortened V by 8 bases and J by 6 bases, and 5 bases separated the two germline ends. Germline values: CDR1 SGHTA, CDR2 FQGNSA. The CDR3 DNA sequence: TGTGCCAGCTTTAGCAATGAGCAGTTCTTC. Encoded protein: CASFSNEQFF.

This clone was seen just once. This chain links TRBV30 with TRBJ1-1; 8 bases map to TRBD1. Germline values: CDR1 GTSNPN, CDR2 SVGIG (reference sequence). There are 12 residues in the CDR3. The V and J ends lost 5 bases and 5 bases, in that order; junction bases with no gene match: 4. This chain's CDR3 is CAWGQGPTEAFF. As DNA, the CDR3 is TGTGCCTGGGGACAGGGACCAACTGAAGCTTTCTTT.

In DNA, the CDR3 is TGTGCCAGTAGCCGACAGGGGGTTCTAGGCTACACCTTC. As protein: CASSRQGVLGYTF. The chain joins TRBV19 to TRBJ1-2; 9 bases map to TRBD1. Germline V gene lookup returns CDR1 LNHDA and CDR2 SQIVND (reference sequence). With V trimmed by 6 bases and J by 8 bases, 7 bases remained unmatched. CDR3 length equals 13 residues.

The rearrangement joins TRBV28 to TRBJ2-7; 10 nucleotides align to TRBD1. Germline CDR1 reads MDHEN; CDR2 reads SYDVKM. This CDR3 spans 15 amino acids. J was trimmed by 4 bases and V by 6 bases; bases with no gene match: 9. For the CDR3, the DNA is TGTGCCAGCAGCGTGACGACAGGGGGCCGATACGAGCAGTACTTC. This codes for CASSVTTGGRYEQYF.

The chain combines TRBV2 with TRBJ2-7; D remains ambiguous. Trimming cost V 4 bases and J 2 bases, with 3 bases left between them. The CDR3 totals 11 residues. Germline loops: CDR1 SNHLY, CDR2 FYNNEI. The CDR3 bases are TGTGCCAGCAGTGTCGCCTACGAGCAGTACTTC. It codes for CASSVAYEQYF.